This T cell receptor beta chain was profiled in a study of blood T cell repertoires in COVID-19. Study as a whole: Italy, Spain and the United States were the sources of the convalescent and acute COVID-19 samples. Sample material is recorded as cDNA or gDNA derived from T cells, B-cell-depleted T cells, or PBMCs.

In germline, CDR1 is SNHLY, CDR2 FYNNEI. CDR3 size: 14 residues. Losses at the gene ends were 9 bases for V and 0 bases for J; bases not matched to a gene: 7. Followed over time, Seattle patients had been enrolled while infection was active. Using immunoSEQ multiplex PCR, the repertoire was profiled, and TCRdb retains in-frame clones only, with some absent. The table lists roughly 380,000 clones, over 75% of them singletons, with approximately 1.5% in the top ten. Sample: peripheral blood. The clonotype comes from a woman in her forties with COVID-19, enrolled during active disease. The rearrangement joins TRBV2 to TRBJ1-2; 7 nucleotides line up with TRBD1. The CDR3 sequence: CARAATGTNYGYTF. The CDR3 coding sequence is TGTGCCAGAGCAGCGACAGGGACTAACTATGGCTACACCTTC.